One sample yielded the 18 T cell receptor beta chains listed below, sequenced in a study of Graves' ophthalmopathy and Graves' hyperthyroidism. Amplification of the TCR beta CDR3 regions used RNA transcripts (as template). HTBI primers were used in a first-round RT-PCR, which preceded a second-round multiplex PCR. TCRdb independently ran MiXCR on the multiplex PCR reads; one entry per CDR3 protein. The repertoire holds around 670,000 distinct CDR3 sequences, with 40% as singletons. The source material was peripheral blood. The receptors here all came from an adult man with Graves' ophthalmopathy.

V usage is TRBV28 and J usage is TRBJ2-7; D is undetermined. There are 12 residues in the CDR3. Germline V lookup: CDR1 MDHEN, CDR2 SYDVKM. V was trimmed by 2 bases and J by 2 bases, leaving 4 bases between them. CDR3 coding DNA: TGTGCCAGCAGTTTACACCCCTACGAGCAGTACTTC. Protein sequence: CASSLHPYEQYF.

This clonotype was counted a few times. The gene calls are TRBV20-1 and TRBJ1-1, with D possibly TRBD1 on 6 matching bases. Trimming cost V 5 bases and J 3 bases, with 10 bases left between them. The CDR3 covers 12 residues. Per the germline V gene, CDR1 is DFQATT and CDR2 is SNEGSKA (reference sequence). CDR3 region: CSAEGGYTEAFF. CDR3 DNA sequence: TGCAGTGCTGAGGGGGGCTACACTGAAGCTTTCTTT.

This clonotype occurred many times. The V call is TRBV10-3, the J call TRBJ1-1; 7 nucleotides align to TRBD1. V gave up 9 bases and J gave up 2 bases; unmatched junction bases: 6. CDR1 is ENHRY and CDR2 is SYGVKD in the germline V gene. This CDR3 comprises 13 residues. The DNA of the CDR3 is TGTGCCATGAGCCGACAGGGTAACACTGAAGCTTTCTTT. This encodes CAMSRQGNTEAFF.

This clonotype was detected only a few times. The rearrangement joins TRBV25-1 to TRBJ2-2; perhaps TRBD2 as D (5 bases). CDR3 length equals 15 residues. Trimming cost V 5 bases and J 2 bases, with 12 bases left between them. Germline assignment: CDR1 MGHDK and CDR2 SYGVNS. CDR3 DNA sequence: TGTGCCAGCAGTTTGAGGGCAACAAACACCGGGGAGCTGTTTTTT. Translation: CASSLRATNTGELFF. Drawing the rest from reference TRBV25-1 and TRBJ2-2, the complete variable domain is EADIYQTPRYLVIGTGKKITLECSQTMGHDKMYWYQQDPGMELHLIHYSYGVNSTEKGDLSSESTVSRIRTEHFPLTLESARPSHTSQYLCASSLRATNTGELFFGEGSRLTVL.

Regarding this clonotype: An end of the junction does not agree with germline; a read error may underlie this. The genes are TRBV10-2 and TRBJ1-5; D possibly corresponds to TRBD1 (6 bases). This CDR3 region has 14 residues. Germline V gene sequence: CDR1 WSHSY, CDR2 SAAADI. The DNA of the CDR3 is TGTGCCAGCAGCGGGACGGGGGCGTTTCAGCCCCAGCATTTT. Translation: CASSGTGAFQPQHF.

This clonotype has only a few counts. The gene calls are TRBV6-1 and TRBJ1-5; 9 bases align to TRBD1. The germline V gene encodes CDR1 MNHNS and CDR2 SASEGT. The CDR3 length is 16 residues. V gave up 6 bases and J gave up 6 bases; unmatched junction bases: 12. The CDR3 DNA follows: TGTGCCAGCAGCTCCGGGACAGGGCAGGGGAGTCAGCCCCAGCATTTT. This sequence encodes CASSSGTGQGSQPQHF.

Comments on this clonotype: Mismatch with germline at one junction end may stem from a read error. The gene calls are TRBV4-3 and TRBJ2-7, with 10 bases aligning to TRBD1. In germline, CDR1 is LGHNA, CDR2 YSLEER. This CDR3 is 16 amino acids long. This CDR3 is CANSQGGGTGDYEQYF. Here the CDR3 DNA reads TGCGCCAACAGCCAAGGTGGGGGGACAGGGGACTACGAGCAGTACTTC.

J is TRBJ1-5 and V is TRBV19, with 7 bases identical to TRBD1. The CDR3 runs 15 residues. The ends lost 6 bases at V and 4 bases at J; junction bases unmatched: 9. The germline gives CDR1 LNHDA, CDR2 SQIVND (reference sequence). The CDR3 coding sequence is TGTGCCAGTAGACCCGACAGGGAGACTAATCAGCCCCAGCATTTT. Its translation: CASRPDRETNQPQHF.

This clonotype was seen just once. The CDR3 spells CASSPPLAEETQYF. CDR3 sequence (DNA): TGTGCCAGCTCACCACCGCTAGCGGAAGAGACCCAGTACTTC. The rearrangement uses TRBV7-8 and TRBJ2-5; 7 nucleotides match TRBD2. The V gene's germline CDR1 is SGHVS and CDR2 FQNEAQ. This CDR3 contains 14 residues. Losses at the gene ends were 8 bases for V and 3 bases for J; bases not matched to a gene: 9.

This chain's CDR3 is CASIPFGQVFSPSYEQYF. The DNA of the CDR3 is TGTGCCAGCATCCCCTTTGGACAGGTTTTTAGCCCCTCCTACGAGCAGTACTTC. The rearrangement joins TRBV9 to TRBJ2-7; TRBD1 matches 7 bases. The CDR3 loop spans 18 amino acids. The J segment lost 0 bases and the V segment lost 6 bases, leaving 18 bases of the junction unmatched. The germline CDR1 and CDR2 sequences are SGDLS and YYNGEE. The complete variable domain, with remaining parts taken from reference TRBV9 and TRBJ2-7, reads DSGVTQTPKHLITATGQRVTLRCSPRSGDLSVYWYQQSLDQGLQFLIQYYNGEERAKGNILERFSAQQFPDLHSELNLSSLELGDSALYFCASIPFGQVFSPSYEQYFGPGTRLTVT.

V and J are TRBV29-1 and TRBJ2-7; maybe TRBD1 (6 bases). Looked up from germline, CDR1 is SQVTM and CDR2 is ANQGSEA. CDR3 length equals 12 residues. Trimming removed 3 bases from V and 5 bases from J, with 11 bases in between. The CDR3 is CSVEVRGDEQYF. DNA for the CDR3: TGCAGCGTTGAGGTCAGGGGCGACGAGCAGTACTTC.

Only a few counts were recorded for this clonotype. The chain links TRBV20-1 to TRBJ1-1; 9 bases agree with TRBD1. CDR3 length equals 17 residues. Per germline, CDR1 DFQATT and CDR2 SNEGSKA (reference sequence). The V and J ends lost 2 bases and 6 bases, in that order; junction bases with no gene match: 16. The CDR3 DNA reads TGCAGTGCTAGACTCTGGGGACAGGGTATTAGGGACGCTGAAGCTTTCTTT. Translation gives CSARLWGQGIRDAEAFF.

This clonotype occurred many times. CDR3 coding DNA: TGTGCCAGCAGTGAATACAGGGCCCAAGAGACCCAGTACTTC. Protein: CASSEYRAQETQYF. This chain joins TRBV2 and TRBJ2-5, with D possibly being TRBD1 (6 bases). This CDR3 has 14 amino acids. Germline V lookup: CDR1 SNHLY, CDR2 FYNNEI. The V end lost 2 bases, the J end lost 1 base, and 8 bases lay between the germline ends.

V is TRBV12-3 or TRBV12-4 and J is TRBJ2-5; the D gene is possibly TRBD2 (7 bases). Trimming removed 0 bases at V and 6 bases at J, with 14 bases between. This CDR3 has 15 amino acids. CDR3 sequence reads: CASSLATGGPQTQYF. The CDR3 DNA reads TGTGCCAGCAGTTTAGCTACGGGGGGCCCCCAGACCCAGTACTTC.

This clonotype was recorded many times. V is TRBV9 and J is TRBJ1-3, with 9 bases that match TRBD1. Germline V CDR1 and CDR2: SGDLS, YYNGEE. J lost 4 bases, V lost 4 bases, and 3 bases had no gene match. The CDR3 covers 14 residues. CDR3 sequence: CASSRDRDGNTIYF. The CDR3 bases are TGTGCCAGCAGCCGGGACAGGGACGGAAACACCATATATTTT.

The chain links TRBV7-9 to TRBJ1-2; tentative D call: TRBD1 (5 bases). Germline V lookup: CDR1 SEHNR, CDR2 FQNEAQ (reference sequence). The CDR3 sequence is 15 residues long. Trimming stripped 5 bases from V and 8 bases from J, with 21 bases between. CDR3 amino acids: CASSRDRDWLGGYTF. CDR3 nucleotide sequence: TGTGCCAGCAGCCGGGACCGGGACTGGCTAGGAGGCTACACCTTC. The complete variable domain, with remaining parts taken from reference TRBV7-9 and TRBJ1-2, reads DTGVSQNPRHKITKRGQNVTFRCDPISEHNRLYWYRQTLGQGPEFLTYFQNEAQLEKSRLLSDRFSAERPKGSFSTLEIQRTEQGDSAMYLCASSRDRDWLGGYTFGSGTRLTVV.

This clonotype was counted between two and nine times. The chain employs TRBV19 and TRBJ1-4, with 7 bases fitting TRBD1. The CDR3 is 14 amino acids. The germline V gene has CDR1 LNHDA and CDR2 SQIVND (reference sequence). Trimming cost V 7 bases and J 2 bases; bases outside gene matches: 4. The CDR3 DNA reads as TGTGCCAGTACCATGACAGGGACTAATGAAAAACTGTTTTTT. Amino acids: CASTMTGTNEKLFF.

This clonotype was counted only a few times. This sequence joins TRBV20-1 and TRBJ2-7; 8 bases agree with TRBD2. The CDR3 is made up of 12 amino acids. The V and J ends lost 4 bases and 6 bases, in that order; junction bases with no gene match: 5. The germline V gene encodes CDR1 DFQATT and CDR2 SNEGSKA (reference sequence). The CDR3 DNA reads as TGCAGTGCTAATCGGGGGGGAACCGAGCAGTACTTC. It yields the protein CSANRGGTEQYF.